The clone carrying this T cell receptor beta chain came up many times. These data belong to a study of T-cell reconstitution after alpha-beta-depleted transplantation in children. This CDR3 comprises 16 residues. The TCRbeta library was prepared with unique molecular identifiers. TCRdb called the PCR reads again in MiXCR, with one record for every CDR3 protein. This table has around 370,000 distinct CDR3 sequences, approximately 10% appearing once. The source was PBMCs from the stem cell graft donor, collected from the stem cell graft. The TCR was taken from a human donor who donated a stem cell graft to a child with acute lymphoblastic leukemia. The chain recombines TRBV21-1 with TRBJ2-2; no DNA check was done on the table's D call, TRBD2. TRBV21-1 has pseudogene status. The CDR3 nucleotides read TGTGCCAGCAGCCCCTCTAGCGGGCCTAGGGCCGGGGAGCTGTTTTTT. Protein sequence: CASSPSSGPRAGELFF.